Listed below are T cell receptor beta chains from one sample, sequenced in a study of glioma-infiltrating T cells. TCRdb independently ran MiXCR on the multiplex PCR reads; one entry per CDR3 protein. This sample has approximately 130,000 distinct CDR3 sequences, with about 25% found just once. What was sequenced was glioma tissue, nonneoplastic brain tissue, or PBMCs (not recorded which). These receptor sequences come from a human donor with low-grade glioma or glioblastoma, undergoing nonglioma brain surgery, or in good health (not recorded which). The CDR3 runs from the conserved cysteine through the conserved F or W. The D gene is left open where the match is weak. Not all rows give a size; the values are once, few, many and, for expanded clones, a class.

TGTGCCAGCAGTCCTCAGGGGCCCAGGGCAGATACGCAGTATTTT,CASSPQGPRADTQYF,-,TRBV7-9,TRBJ2-3,few
TGCAGTGCTAGAGACCCGAGAAGGGGGATGCGCACAGATACGCAGTATTTT,CSARDPRRGMRTDTQYF,-,TRBV20-1,TRBJ2-3,-
TGTGCCAGCAGCTTAGAGGTGACCGTCGGTAGCAATCAGCCCCAGCATTTT,CASSLEVTVGSNQPQHF,-,TRBV7-2,TRBJ1-5,-
TGTGCCAGCAGCTTTGGACAGGGGGCCGAGATTGGCTACACCTTC,CASSFGQGAEIGYTF,TRBD1,TRBV7-2,TRBJ1-2,-
TGTGCCAGCAGTGAATTGTGGGCTTCTAATGAAAAACTGTTTTTT,CASSELWASNEKLFF,-,TRBV25-1,TRBJ1-4,few
TGTGCCAGCAGTGTCCTAAGGGACGAAGAGCTGTTTTTT,CASSVLRDEELFF,-,TRBV6-1,TRBJ2-2,many
TGTGCCAGCAGCCAAGGCGGCGGACTCACCTCCACAGATACGCAGTATTTT,CASSQGGGLTSTDTQYF,-,TRBV7-3,TRBJ2-3,many
TGTGCCAGCATAGACGGGCGGGGGGGCCCAAATGAGCAGTTCTTC,CASIDGRGGPNEQFF,TRBD2,TRBV6-1,TRBJ2-1,many
TGTGCCAGCAGTTCCCGGATACCACAAGAGACCCAGTACTTC,CASSSRIPQETQYF,-,TRBV27,TRBJ2-5,many
TGTGCCAGCAGTGACAGGGGCCTTCGTGGCTACACCTTC,CASSDRGLRGYTF,TRBD1,TRBV27,TRBJ1-2,medium-sized